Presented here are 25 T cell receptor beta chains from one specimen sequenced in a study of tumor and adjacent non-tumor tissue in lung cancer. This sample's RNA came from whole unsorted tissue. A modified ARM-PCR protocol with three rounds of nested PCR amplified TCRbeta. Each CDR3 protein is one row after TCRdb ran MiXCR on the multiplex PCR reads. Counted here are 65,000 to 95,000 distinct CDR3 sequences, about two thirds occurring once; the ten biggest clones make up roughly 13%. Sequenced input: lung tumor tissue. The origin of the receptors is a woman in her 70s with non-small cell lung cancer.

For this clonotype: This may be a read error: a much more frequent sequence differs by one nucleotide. DNA of the CDR3: TGCAGTGCTAGAGTGCCGGTAAGGGTCACTGAAGCTTTCTTT. Translation: CSARVPVRVTEAFF. The rearrangement uses TRBV20-1 and TRBJ1-1; D is ambiguous. This CDR3 spans 14 amino acids. The V gene's germline CDR1 is DFQATT and CDR2 SNEGSKA (reference sequence). The ends were cut back, 1 base at V and 4 bases at J, with 13 bases in the middle.

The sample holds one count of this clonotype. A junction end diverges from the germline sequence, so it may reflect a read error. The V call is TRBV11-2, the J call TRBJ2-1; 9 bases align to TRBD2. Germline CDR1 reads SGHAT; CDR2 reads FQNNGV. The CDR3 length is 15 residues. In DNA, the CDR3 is TGTGTCAGCAGACGCGGGAGGGGGGAGTATAATGAACAGTTCTTC. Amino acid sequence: CVSRRGRGEYNEQFF.

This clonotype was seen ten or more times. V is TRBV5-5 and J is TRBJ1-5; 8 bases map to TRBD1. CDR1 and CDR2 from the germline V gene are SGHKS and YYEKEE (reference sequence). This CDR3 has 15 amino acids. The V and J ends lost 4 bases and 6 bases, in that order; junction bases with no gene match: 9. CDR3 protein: CASSVGQGRGQPQHF. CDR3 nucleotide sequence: TGTGCCAGCAGCGTCGGACAGGGAAGAGGTCAGCCCCAGCATTTT.

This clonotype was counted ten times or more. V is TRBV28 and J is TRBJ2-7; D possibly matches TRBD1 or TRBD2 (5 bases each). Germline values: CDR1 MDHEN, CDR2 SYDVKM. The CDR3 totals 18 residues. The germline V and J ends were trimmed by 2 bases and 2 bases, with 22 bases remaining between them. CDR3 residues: CASSLRVGRVGTTYEQYF. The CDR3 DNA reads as TGTGCCAGCAGTTTACGAGTAGGGCGGGTAGGGACGACCTACGAGCAGTACTTC.

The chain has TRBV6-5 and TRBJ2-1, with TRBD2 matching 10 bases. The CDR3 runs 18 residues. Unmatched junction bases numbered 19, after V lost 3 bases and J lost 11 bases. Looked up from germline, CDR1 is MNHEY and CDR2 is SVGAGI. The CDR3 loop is CASSYSSTSGVIYYKQFF. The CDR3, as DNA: TGTGCCAGCAGTTATTCGAGTACTAGCGGGGTTATTTACTATAAGCAGTTCTTC.

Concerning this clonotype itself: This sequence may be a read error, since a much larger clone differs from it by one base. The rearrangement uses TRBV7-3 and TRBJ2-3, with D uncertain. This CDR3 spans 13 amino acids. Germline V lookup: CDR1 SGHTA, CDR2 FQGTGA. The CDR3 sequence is CASSFASRDTRYF. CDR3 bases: TGTGCCAGCAGCTTCGCCAGCCGAGATACGCGGTATTTT.

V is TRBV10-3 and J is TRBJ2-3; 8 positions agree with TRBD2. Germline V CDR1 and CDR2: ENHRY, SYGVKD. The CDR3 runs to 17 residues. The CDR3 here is CYIKSGRLVLGTDTQYF. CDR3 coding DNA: TGTTACATCAAAAGCGGGAGATTAGTATTGGGGACAGATACGCAGTATTTT.

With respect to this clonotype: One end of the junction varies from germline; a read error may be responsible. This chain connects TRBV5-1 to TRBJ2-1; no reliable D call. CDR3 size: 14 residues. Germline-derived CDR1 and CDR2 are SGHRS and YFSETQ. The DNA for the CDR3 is TGCGCTAGCAGCATGGCACCCCCGGACAATGAGCAGTTCTTC. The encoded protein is CASSMAPPDNEQFF.

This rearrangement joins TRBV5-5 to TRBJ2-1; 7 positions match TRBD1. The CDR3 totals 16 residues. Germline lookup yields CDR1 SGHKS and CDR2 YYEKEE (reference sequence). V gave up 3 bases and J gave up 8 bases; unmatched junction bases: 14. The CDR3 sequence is CASSWPSGGRKDEQFF. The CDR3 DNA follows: TGTGCCAGCAGCTGGCCGTCAGGGGGTAGGAAAGATGAGCAGTTCTTC.

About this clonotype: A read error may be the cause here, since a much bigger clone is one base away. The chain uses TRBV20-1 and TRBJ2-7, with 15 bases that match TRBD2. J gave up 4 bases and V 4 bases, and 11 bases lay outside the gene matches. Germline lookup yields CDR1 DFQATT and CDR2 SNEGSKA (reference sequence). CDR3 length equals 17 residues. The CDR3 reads CSANNLEGTSGRYEQYF. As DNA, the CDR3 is TGCAGTGCTAACAATTTAGAGGGGACTAGCGGGAGGTACGAGCAGTACTTC.

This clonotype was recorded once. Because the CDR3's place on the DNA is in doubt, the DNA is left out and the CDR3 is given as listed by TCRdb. The CDR3 reads CASILGAMGGVQPQHF. V usage is TRBV12-3 or TRBV12-4 and J usage is TRBJ1-5; the table's D gene call, TRBD1, was not cross checked with the DNA. The CDR3 comprises 16 residues, both ends counted.

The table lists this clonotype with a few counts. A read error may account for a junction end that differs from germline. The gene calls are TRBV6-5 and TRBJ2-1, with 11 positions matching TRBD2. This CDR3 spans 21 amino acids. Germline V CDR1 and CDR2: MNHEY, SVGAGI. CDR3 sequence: CASSPSLTELAGARSYNKQFF. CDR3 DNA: TGTGCCAGCAGTCCCTCCCTTACCGAACTAGCGGGAGCGCGCTCCTACAATAAGCAGTTCTTC.

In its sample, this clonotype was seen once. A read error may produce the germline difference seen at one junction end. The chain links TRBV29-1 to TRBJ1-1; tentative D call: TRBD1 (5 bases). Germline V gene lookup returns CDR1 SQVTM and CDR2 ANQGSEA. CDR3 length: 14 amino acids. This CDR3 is CSAEDFQGGAEAFF. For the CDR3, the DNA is TGCAGCGCTGAAGATTTCCAGGGTGGGGCTGAAGCTTTCTTT.

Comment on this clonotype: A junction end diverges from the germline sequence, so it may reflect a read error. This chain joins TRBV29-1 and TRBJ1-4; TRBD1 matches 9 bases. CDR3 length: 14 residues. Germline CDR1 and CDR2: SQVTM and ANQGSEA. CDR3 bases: TGCAGCGTCAGACAGGGGGGGACTAGTGAAAAACCGTTTTTT. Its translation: CSVRQGGTSEKPFF.

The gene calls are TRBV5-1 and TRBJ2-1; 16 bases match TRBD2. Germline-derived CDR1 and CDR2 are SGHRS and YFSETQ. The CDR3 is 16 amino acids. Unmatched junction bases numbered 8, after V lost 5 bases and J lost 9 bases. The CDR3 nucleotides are TGCGCCAGCAGTCCAGGGACTAGCGGGAGGGCCTGTGAGCAGTTCTTC. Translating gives CASSPGTSGRACEQFF.

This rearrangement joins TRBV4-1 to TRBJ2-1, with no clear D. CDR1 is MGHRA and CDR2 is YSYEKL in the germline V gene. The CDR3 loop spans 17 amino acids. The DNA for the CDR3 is TGCGACAGTAGCCAAGTTTTCGGACCTCCATCCCCCAATGAGCAGTTCTTC. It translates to CDSSQVFGPPSPNEQFF.

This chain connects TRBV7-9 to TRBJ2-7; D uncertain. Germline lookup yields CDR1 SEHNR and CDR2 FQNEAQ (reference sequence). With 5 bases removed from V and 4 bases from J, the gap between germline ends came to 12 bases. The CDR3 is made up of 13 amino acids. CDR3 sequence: CASSDSTRYEQYF. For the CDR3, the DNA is TGTGCCAGCAGCGATTCAACGAGGTACGAGCAGTACTTC.

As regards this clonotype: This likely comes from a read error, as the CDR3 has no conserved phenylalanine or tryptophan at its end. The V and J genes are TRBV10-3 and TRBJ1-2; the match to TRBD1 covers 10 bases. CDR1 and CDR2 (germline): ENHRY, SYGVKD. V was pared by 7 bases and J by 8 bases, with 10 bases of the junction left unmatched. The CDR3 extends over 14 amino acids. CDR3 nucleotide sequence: TGTGCCATCAACTTGAAGGGACAGGGGAACGGCTACACCTTA. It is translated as CAINLKGQGNGYTL.

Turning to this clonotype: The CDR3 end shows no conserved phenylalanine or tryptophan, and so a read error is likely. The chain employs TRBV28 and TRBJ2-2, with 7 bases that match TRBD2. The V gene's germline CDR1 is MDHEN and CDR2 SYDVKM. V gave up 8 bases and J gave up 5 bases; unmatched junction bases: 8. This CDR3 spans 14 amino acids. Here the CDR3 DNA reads TGTGCCAGCCCGCAGGGAGGGAAGACCGGGGAGCTGTTTTTA. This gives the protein CASPQGGKTGELFL.

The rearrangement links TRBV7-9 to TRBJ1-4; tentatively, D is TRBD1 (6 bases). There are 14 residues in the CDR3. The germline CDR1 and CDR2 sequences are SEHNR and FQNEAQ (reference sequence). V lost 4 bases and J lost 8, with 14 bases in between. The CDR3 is CASSSQRRGEKLFF. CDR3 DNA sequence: TGTGCCAGCAGCTCGCAGAGAAGGGGGGAAAAACTGTTTTTT. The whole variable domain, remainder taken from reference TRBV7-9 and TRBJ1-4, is DTGVSQNPRHKITKRGQNVTFRCDPISEHNRLYWYRQTLGQGPEFLTYFQNEAQLEKSRLLSDRFSAERPKGSFSTLEIQRTEQGDSAMYLCASSSQRRGEKLFFGSGTQLSVL.

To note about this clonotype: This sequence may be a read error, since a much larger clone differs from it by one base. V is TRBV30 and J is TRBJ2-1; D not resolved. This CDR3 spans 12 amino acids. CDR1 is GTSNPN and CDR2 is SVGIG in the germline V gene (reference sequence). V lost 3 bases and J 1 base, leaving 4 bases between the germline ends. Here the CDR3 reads CAWRDSYNEQFF. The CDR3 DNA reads TGTGCCTGGAGGGATTCCTACAATGAGCAGTTCTTC.

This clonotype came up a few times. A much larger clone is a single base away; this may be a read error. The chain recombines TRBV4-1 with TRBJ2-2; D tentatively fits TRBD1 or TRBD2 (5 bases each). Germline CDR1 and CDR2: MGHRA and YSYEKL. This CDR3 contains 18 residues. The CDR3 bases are TGCACCAGCAGCCAAGTCTTTCGGGGCTCGGGGAACACCGGGGAGCTGTTTTTT. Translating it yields CTSSQVFRGSGNTGELFF.

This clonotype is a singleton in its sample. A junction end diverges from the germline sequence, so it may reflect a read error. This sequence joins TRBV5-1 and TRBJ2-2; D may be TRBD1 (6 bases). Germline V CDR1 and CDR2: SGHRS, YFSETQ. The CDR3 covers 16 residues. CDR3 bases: TGCGCCAGCAGCTGGCCGGACAGCCTGGACACCGGGGAGCTGTGTTTT. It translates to CASSWPDSLDTGELCF.

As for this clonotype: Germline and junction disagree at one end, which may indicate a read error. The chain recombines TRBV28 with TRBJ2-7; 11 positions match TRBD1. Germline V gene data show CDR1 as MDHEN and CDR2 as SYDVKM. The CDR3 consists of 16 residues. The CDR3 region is CVSSFSGTGGNYEQYF. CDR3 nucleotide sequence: TGTGTCAGCAGTTTTTCCGGGACAGGGGGTAACTACGAACAGTACTTC.

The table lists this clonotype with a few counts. The CDR3 sequence is CATQKTGTARLNTGELFF. The CDR3 DNA is TGTGCCACACAGAAGACCGGGACAGCAAGACTTAACACCGGGGAGCTGTTTTTT. The chain has TRBV10-3 and TRBJ2-2; TRBD1 matches 7 bases. The CDR3 length is 18 residues. Germline V CDR1 and CDR2: ENHRY, SYGVKD. Germline trimming cut 10 bases from V and 2 bases from J; bases unmatched to any gene: 19.